These 17 T cell receptor beta chains share one sample of origin, sequenced in a study of identical twins. Each CDR3 protein gets one entry after TCRdb re-called the 5' RACE reads with MiXCR. The sample yields about 720,000 distinct CDR3 sequences, roughly 8% seen once. These data were also filed under a second study, of yellow fever vaccine responses in identical twins.

Sequencing was carried out using PBMCs. These receptor sequences come from a woman aged 18-30 years in good health.

The genes are TRBV21-1 and TRBJ2-5. TRBV21-1 is a recognized pseudogene. The CDR3 spans 9 residues. The DNA of the CDR3 is TGTGCCCCCCCAGAGACCCAGTACTTC. It specifies CAPPETQYF.

This clonotype was seen at least ten times. The chain couples TRBV6-5 to TRBJ2-7; D is ambiguous. CDR1 and CDR2 (germline): MNHEY, SVGAGI. Trimming took 6 bases from V and 6 from J, leaving 9 bases between them. CDR3 length: 11 amino acids. In nucleotides, the CDR3 is TGTGCCAGCAGGGACGGGCCCGAGCAGTACTTC. Protein: CASRDGPEQYF.

This clonotype was recorded a few times. The chain links TRBV11-1 to TRBJ2-5, with 12 bases aligning to TRBD2. CDR3 length: 18 residues. The V gene end was trimmed by 4 bases and the J gene end by 6 bases; junction bases not matched to a gene: 15. Germline V gene data show CDR1 as SGHAT and CDR2 as FQDESV (reference sequence). The CDR3 sequence is CASSSPGPTSGRMQTQYF. CDR3 DNA: TGTGCCAGCAGCTCTCCGGGGCCCACTAGCGGGAGGATGCAGACCCAGTACTTC. Complete variable domain (other parts from reference TRBV11-1 and TRBJ2-5): EAEVAQSPRYKITEKSQAVAFWCDPISGHATLYWYRQILGQGPELLVQFQDESVVDDSQLPKDRFSAERLKGVDSTLKIQPAELGDSAMYLCASSSPGPTSGRMQTQYFGPGTRLLVL.

The J gene is TRBJ2-5, the V gene TRBV12-3 or TRBV12-4; TRBD2 agrees at 10 bases. V trimming: 5 bases; J trimming: 5 bases; junction bases outside the gene matches: 14. The CDR3 loop spans 17 amino acids. The CDR3 DNA sequence: TGTGCCAGCAGTACCGGGGTCCTAGCGGGGGCAGGTGAGACCCAGTACTTC. It is translated as CASSTGVLAGAGETQYF.

The rearrangement joins TRBV7-8 to TRBJ2-7; TRBD2 matches at 9 bases. From germline, CDR1 is SGHVS and CDR2 FQNEAQ. The junction had 7 bases not matched to a gene; V was cut back by 4 bases and J by 0 bases. The CDR3 runs 16 residues. CDR3 sequence reads: CASSSETSGISYEQYF. The CDR3 nucleotides are TGTGCCAGCAGCTCCGAGACTAGCGGTATCTCCTACGAGCAGTACTTC.

This clonotype was counted a few times. The CDR3 DNA is TGTGCCACCAGGGGCGGACTCAGACGCACCGGGGAGCTGTTTTTT. Its translation: CATRGGLRRTGELFF. The rearrangement links TRBV28 to TRBJ2-2; a weak D match, TRBD1 (6 bases). CDR1 is MDHEN and CDR2 is SYDVKM in the germline V gene. The CDR3 covers 15 residues. Trimming took 10 bases from V and 4 from J, leaving 19 bases between them.

In its sample, this clonotype was seen many times. The chain is built from TRBV21-1 and TRBJ2-4; the D call TRBD1 from the table was never checked on the DNA. TRBV21-1 is a pseudogene. The CDR3 contains 17 residues. The chain's CDR3 is CASSETVGGQSKNIQYF. The CDR3, as DNA: TGTGCCAGCAGCGAGACGGTCGGGGGGCAGAGCAAAAACATTCAGTACTTC.

This clonotype occurred many times. This rearrangement joins TRBV7-8 to TRBJ2-3, with D unresolved. This CDR3 is 17 amino acids long. Germline assignment: CDR1 SGHVS and CDR2 FQNEAQ. V was shortened by 6 bases and J by 2 bases, with 21 bases between the two germline ends. CDR3 bases: TGTGCCAGCAGTCGTTATGCGGAGATAACCAACACAGATACGCAGTATTTT. It specifies CASSRYAEITNTDTQYF.

V is TRBV7-2 and J is TRBJ2-6; weak D call: TRBD1 (6 bases). The ends were cut back, 5 bases at V and 0 bases at J, with 8 bases in the middle. The CDR3 extends over 15 amino acids. CDR1 is SGHTA, CDR2 FQGNSA, per germline. CDR3 amino acids: CASSRQDSGANVLTF. CDR3 DNA: TGTGCCAGCAGCCGACAGGACTCTGGGGCCAACGTCCTGACTTTC.

Only a few counts were recorded for this clonotype. The chain joins TRBV12-3 or TRBV12-4 to TRBJ2-7; TRBD1 matches 7 bases. V trimming: 5 bases; J trimming: 3 bases; junction bases outside the gene matches: 13. The CDR3 sequence is 16 residues long. CDR3 region: CASSVTGVLGLYEQYF. The CDR3 DNA follows: TGTGCCAGCAGTGTAACAGGGGTCCTCGGTCTCTACGAGCAGTACTTC.

Ten or more counts support this clonotype. The rearrangement links TRBV9 to TRBJ2-7, with 7 positions matching TRBD1. The CDR3 runs to 15 residues. CDR1 SGDLS and CDR2 YYNGEE come from the germline V gene. V was pared by 0 bases and J by 2 bases, with 5 bases of the junction left unmatched. DNA for the CDR3: TGTGCCAGCAGCGTAGACGCCAGGGGGACCTACGAGCAGTACTTC. Its translation is CASSVDARGTYEQYF.

V and J are TRBV19 and TRBJ1-1; D is perhaps TRBD1 (5 bases). CDR3 length equals 14 residues. The germline V gene encodes CDR1 LNHDA and CDR2 SQIVND (reference sequence). The V end was cut by 9 bases, the J end by 4 bases, with 18 bases between. As DNA, the CDR3 is TGTGCCAGAGGTGGGGACCGTTCAGGCACTGAAGCTTTCTTT. Protein: CARGGDRSGTEAFF.

The V and J genes are TRBV6-4 and TRBJ2-1; D gene ambiguous. Trimming removed 0 bases at V and 7 bases at J, with 13 bases between. Germline V CDR1 and CDR2: MRHNA, SNTAGT. The CDR3 extends over 15 amino acids. The CDR3 spells CASSDSWSVQNEQFF. The CDR3 region has the DNA TGTGCCAGCAGTGACTCTTGGTCAGTCCAAAATGAGCAGTTCTTC.

The rearrangement links TRBV14 to TRBJ1-3; possible D gene TRBD1, 5 bases. This CDR3 is 17 amino acids long. V was trimmed by 2 bases and J by 4 bases, leaving 18 bases between them. Per germline, CDR1 SGHDN and CDR2 FVKESK. The CDR3 nucleotides are TGTGCCAGCAGCCAAAAAGTTCGGGGGTTGTTAGGAAACACCATATATTTT. Translation: CASSQKVRGLLGNTIYF.

This clonotype was seen only a few times. J is TRBJ2-2 and V is TRBV28; possibly TRBD2 for D (5 bases). Germline V lookup: CDR1 MDHEN, CDR2 SYDVKM. With 6 bases removed from V and 5 bases from J, the gap between germline ends came to 10 bases. The length of the CDR3 is 13 residues. CDR3 in amino acids: CASRTTGTGELFF. The CDR3 DNA follows: TGTGCCAGCAGGACAACGGGGACCGGGGAGCTGTTTTTT.

This clonotype occurred a few times. The rearrangement joins TRBV6-2 or TRBV6-3 to TRBJ2-1; D unclear. The CDR3 consists of 12 residues. Per the germline V gene, CDR1 is MNHEY and CDR2 is SVGEGT. The V and J ends lost 2 bases and 9 bases respectively, with 8 bases between them. The CDR3 nucleotides read TGTGCCAGCAGTTACCCCCGGGTTGAGCAGTTCTTC. Protein sequence: CASSYPRVEQFF.

Ten or more counts support this clonotype. The rearrangement links TRBV12-3 or TRBV12-4 to TRBJ1-1; D perhaps matches TRBD1 (6 bases). V gave up 6 bases and J gave up 2 bases, with 10 bases separating them. CDR3 length equals 13 residues. The CDR3 nucleotides read TGTGCCAGCAGGGAACAGGGTAACACTGAAGCTTTCTTT. It encodes CASREQGNTEAFF.